The clone carrying this TCR beta chain was counted a few times. The sample originates from a study of shared clonotypes between healthy human individuals. The CDR3 consists of 13 residues. CDR1 SGDLS and CDR2 YYNGEE come from the germline V gene. Trimming left V 3 bases short and J 6 bases short, with 13 bases between. On ten immunoSEQ deep assay plates, unsorted PBMC DNA was sequenced. Repertoires were generated with immunoSEQ multiplex PCR, while TCRdb's copy carries only in-frame clones and drops some. The sample contains fewer than 600,000 clones, roughly 83% of which appear only once. The sample comprised PBMCs. This receptor was taken from a woman between 40 and 50 years old in good health. Some clones in this sample may be carry-over from other donors' samples. The chain carries TRBV9 and TRBJ2-7; D is undetermined. CDR3 in DNA: TGTGCCAGCAGCGCCATAGTCAACGGCGAGCAGTACTTC. Residues: CASSAIVNGEQYF.